These T cell receptor beta chains were read from a single sample in a study of regulatory T cells in long-lasting Graves disease. Each CDR3 protein gets one entry after TCRdb re-called the multiplex PCR reads with MiXCR. Found here are 500,000 to 700,000 distinct CDR3 sequences, about 16% of them singletons; the top ten hold 15% to 20%. The data also belong to a second study, concerning T cells in Graves' hyperthyroidism and ophthalmopathy.

The sample here was peripheral blood mononuclear cells (PBMCs), taken at new diagnosis, from a patient treated with antithyroid drugs. These receptors came from a woman aged 30 to 39 with Graves disease. CDR3s include the opening cysteine and the closing phenylalanine or tryptophan. D genes are given only for firm matches. Size tells how often a clone was seen (once, few, many) or the class of an expanded clone, and some rows leave it out.

abundance	v_gene	j_gene	d_gene	CDR3nt	CDR3aa
.	TRBV2	TRBJ2-7	.	TGTGCCGGCAGTGGGGAAGGGGGGGACTACGAGCAGTACTTC	CAGSGEGGDYEQYF
many	TRBV5-1	TRBJ2-3	TRBD1	TGCGCCAGCAGCTTGGAACAGGGGGCGCGTGCAGATACGCAGTATTTT	CASSLEQGARADTQYF
.	TRBV5-1	TRBJ2-6	TRBD1	TGCGCCAGCAGCCCGACAGGGATGGGCTCCTCTGGGGCCAACGTCCTGACTTTC	CASSPTGMGSSGANVLTF
few	TRBV6-1	TRBJ1-6	.	TGTGCCGCCGGGACACCCTTCAGCCACTTT	CAAGTPFSHF
.	TRBV28	TRBJ2-7	.	TGTGCCAGCAGCCAATTGACGACAGCTTCCTACGAGCAGTACTTC	CASSQLTTASYEQYF
.	TRBV10-2	TRBJ2-1	.	TGCGCCAGCAGGGACAGAGGGGACAATGAGCAGTTCTTC	CASRDRGDNEQFF
many	TRBV20-1	TRBJ1-3	.	TGCAGTGCTAGGGCACCAACCTCTGGAAACACCATATATTTT	CSARAPTSGNTIYF
many	TRBV7-9	TRBJ1-1	.	TGTGCCAGCAGCGTATACAGGGTTGGTACTGAAGCTTTCTTT	CASSVYRVGTEAFF
.	TRBV18	TRBJ1-1	.	TGTGCCAGCTCACCTACTACAGGACGGGGGGGTTTTGAAGCTTTCTTT	CASSPTTGRGGFEAFF
many	TRBV2	TRBJ2-7	.	TGTGCCAGCAGTGAAGGGGCCGGGACGGGGTACAGCGAGCAGTACTTC	CASSEGAGTGYSEQYF
many	TRBV7-2	TRBJ2-1	.	TGTGCCAGCAGCTCCCTTTCGCCGGGCGATGAGCAGTTCTTC	CASSSLSPGDEQFF
many	TRBV28	TRBJ2-7	.	TGTGCCAGCAGTCCGCAAGACATCTACGAGCAGTACTTC	CASSPQDIYEQYF
.	TRBV7-2	TRBJ1-1	.	TGTGCCAGCAGCACGGGACGGACAACTGAAGCTTTCTTT	CASSTGRTTEAFF
many	TRBV6-2/TRBV6-3	TRBJ1-5	.	TGTGCCAGCAGGCTAGACCGGGCCAACAATCAGCCCCAGCATTTT	CASRLDRANNQPQHF
.	TRBV11-2	TRBJ2-5	TRBD2	TGTGCCAGCAGCTTGGAGGTAGCGGGAGTGGGAGAGACCCAGTACTTC	CASSLEVAGVGETQYF
.	TRBV5-1	TRBJ2-3	.	TGCGCCAGCAGCTCTACCTTCCCAGATACGCAGTATTTT	CASSSTFPDTQYF
many	TRBV6-1	TRBJ2-7	.	TGTGCCAGCAGTGACGGGACGGATCGAACCTACGAGCAGTACTTC	CASSDGTDRTYEQYF
few	TRBV27	TRBJ2-4	TRBD1	TGTGCCAGCTACGGACAGGGAAACATTCAGTACTTC	CASYGQGNIQYF
many	TRBV2	TRBJ2-1	.	TGTGCCAGCAGCTCCCGCCCTAAAAATGAGCAGTTCTTC	CASSSRPKNEQFF
many	TRBV2	TRBJ1-2	.	TGTGCCAGCAGTGAAGTTCTGGGCACCGGATATGGCTACACCTTC	CASSEVLGTGYGYTF
many	TRBV2	TRBJ2-1	.	TGTGCCAGCGGGCAGGGCAGAAGTGAGCAGTTCTTC	CASGQGRSEQFF
few	TRBV28	TRBJ2-1	.	TGTGCCAGCAGTCTAATAGCGGTCCCCTACAATGAGCAGTTCTTC	CASSLIAVPYNEQFF
many	TRBV20-1	TRBJ1-5	.	TGCAGTGCTAGGGGGCAGTTGGATCAGCCCCAGCATTTT	CSARGQLDQPQHF
many	TRBV28	TRBJ2-3	TRBD1	TGTGCCAGCAGTCAACTCCAGACAGGGTCCGATACGCAGTATTTT	CASSQLQTGSDTQYF
.	TRBV14	TRBJ2-1	TRBD2	TGTGCCAGCAGCCAAATTACTAGCGGGATCAACAATGAGCAGTTCTTC	CASSQITSGINNEQFF
many	TRBV7-3	TRBJ2-2	.	TGTGCCAGCAGCTTAAGCGGTACTAGCTCCCCCACCGGGGAGCTGTTTTTT	CASSLSGTSSPTGELFF
few	TRBV9	TRBJ2-1	.	TGCGCCAGCAGCCAGGCTTTAGCGGCCTCCTACAATGAGCAGTTCTTC	CASSQALAASYNEQFF
few	TRBV7-9	TRBJ2-4	TRBD1	TGTGCCAGCAGCCCCAAACGGGGACAGGGGAAATGGGACATTCAGTACTTC	CASSPKRGQGKWDIQYF
few	TRBV10-1	TRBJ1-5	.	TGCGCCAATAGGACAGACCTCCCCGTTAAGCATTTT	CANRTDLPVKHF